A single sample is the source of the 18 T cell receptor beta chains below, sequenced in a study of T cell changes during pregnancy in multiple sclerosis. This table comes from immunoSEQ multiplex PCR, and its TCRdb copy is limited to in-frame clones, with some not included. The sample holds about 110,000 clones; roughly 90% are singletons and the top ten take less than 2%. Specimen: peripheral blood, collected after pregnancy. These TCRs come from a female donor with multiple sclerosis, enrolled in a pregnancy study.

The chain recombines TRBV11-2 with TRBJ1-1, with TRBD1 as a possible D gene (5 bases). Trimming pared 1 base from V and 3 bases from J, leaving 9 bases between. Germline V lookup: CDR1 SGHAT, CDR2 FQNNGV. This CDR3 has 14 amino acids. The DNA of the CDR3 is TGTGCCAGCAGCTTAGTTGGGGGGGACACTGAAGCTTTCTTT. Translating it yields CASSLVGGDTEAFF.

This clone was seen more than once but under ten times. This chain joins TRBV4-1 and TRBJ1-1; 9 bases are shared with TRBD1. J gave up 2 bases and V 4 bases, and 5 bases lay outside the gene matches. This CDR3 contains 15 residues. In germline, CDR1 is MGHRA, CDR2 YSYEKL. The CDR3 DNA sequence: TGCGCCAGCAGCCCAGGACAGGGGATTAACACTGAAGCTTTCTTT. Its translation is CASSPGQGINTEAFF.

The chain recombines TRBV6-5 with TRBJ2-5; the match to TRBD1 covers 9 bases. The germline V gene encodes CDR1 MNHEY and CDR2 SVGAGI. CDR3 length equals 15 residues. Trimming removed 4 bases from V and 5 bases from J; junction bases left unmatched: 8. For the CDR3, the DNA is TGTGCCAGCAGTTCACAGGGGGCGCAGGGGGAGACCCAGTACTTC. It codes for CASSSQGAQGETQYF.

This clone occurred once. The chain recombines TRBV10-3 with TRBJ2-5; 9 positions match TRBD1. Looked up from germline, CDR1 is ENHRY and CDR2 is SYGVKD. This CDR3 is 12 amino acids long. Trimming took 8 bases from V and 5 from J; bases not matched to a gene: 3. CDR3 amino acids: CAIQGTGETQYF. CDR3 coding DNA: TGTGCCATCCAGGGGACAGGGGAGACCCAGTACTTC.

The CDR3 is CASSLGGLADTQYF. The CDR3 region has the DNA TGCGCCAGCAGCTTGGGGGGACTAGCGGATACGCAGTATTTT. The rearrangement uses TRBV5-1 and TRBJ2-3, with TRBD2 matching 10 bases. The V gene's germline CDR1 is SGHRS and CDR2 YFSETQ. The ends lost 0 bases at V and 6 bases at J; junction bases unmatched: 1. This CDR3 comprises 14 residues.

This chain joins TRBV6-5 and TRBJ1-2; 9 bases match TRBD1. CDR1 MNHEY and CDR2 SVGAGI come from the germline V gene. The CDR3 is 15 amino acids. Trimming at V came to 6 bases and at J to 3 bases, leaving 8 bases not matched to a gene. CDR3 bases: TGTGCCAGCAGCTCTACCGGGACAGGGTACTATGGCTACACCTTC. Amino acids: CASSSTGTGYYGYTF.

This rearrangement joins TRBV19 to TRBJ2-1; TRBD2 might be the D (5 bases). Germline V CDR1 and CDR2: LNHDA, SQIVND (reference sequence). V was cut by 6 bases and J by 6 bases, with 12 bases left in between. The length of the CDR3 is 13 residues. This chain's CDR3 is CASSLGLRNEQFF. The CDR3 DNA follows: TGTGCCAGTAGCCTCGGACTCCGCAATGAGCAGTTCTTC.

The CDR3 sequence is CASRRTPGQGMNTEAFF. The CDR3, as DNA: TGTGCCAGCAGGCGAACTCCGGGACAGGGTATGAACACTGAAGCTTTCTTT. The chain is built from TRBV13 and TRBJ1-1; 9 bases fit TRBD1. The CDR3 is 17 amino acids. J was trimmed by 0 bases and V by 6 bases; bases with no gene match: 11. Germline CDR1 reads PRHDT; CDR2 reads FYEKMQ (reference sequence).

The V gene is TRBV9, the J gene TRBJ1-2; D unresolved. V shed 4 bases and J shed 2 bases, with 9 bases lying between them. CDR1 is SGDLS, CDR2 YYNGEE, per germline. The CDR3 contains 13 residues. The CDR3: CASSIDMNYGYTF. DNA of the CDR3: TGTGCCAGCAGCATTGACATGAACTATGGCTACACCTTC.

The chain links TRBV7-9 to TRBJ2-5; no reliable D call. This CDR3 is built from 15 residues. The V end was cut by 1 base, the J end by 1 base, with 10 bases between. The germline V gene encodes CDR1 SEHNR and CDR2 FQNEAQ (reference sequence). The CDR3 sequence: CASSLDSGFQETQYF. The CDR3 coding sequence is TGTGCCAGCAGCTTAGATTCCGGTTTCCAAGAGACCCAGTACTTC.

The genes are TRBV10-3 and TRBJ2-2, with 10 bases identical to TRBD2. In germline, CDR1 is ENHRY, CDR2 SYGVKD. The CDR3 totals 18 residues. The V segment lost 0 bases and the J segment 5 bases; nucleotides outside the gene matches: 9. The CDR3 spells CAISESIPSGSKTGELFF. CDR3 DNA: TGTGCCATCAGTGAGTCGATCCCTAGCGGGAGTAAGACCGGGGAGCTGTTTTTT.

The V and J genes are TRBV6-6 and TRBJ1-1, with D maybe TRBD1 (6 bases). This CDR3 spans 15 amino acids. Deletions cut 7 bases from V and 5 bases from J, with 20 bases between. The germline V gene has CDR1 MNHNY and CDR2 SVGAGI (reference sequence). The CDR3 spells CASTERWQGKTEAFF. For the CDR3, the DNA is TGTGCCAGCACCGAACGGTGGCAGGGGAAAACTGAAGCTTTCTTT.

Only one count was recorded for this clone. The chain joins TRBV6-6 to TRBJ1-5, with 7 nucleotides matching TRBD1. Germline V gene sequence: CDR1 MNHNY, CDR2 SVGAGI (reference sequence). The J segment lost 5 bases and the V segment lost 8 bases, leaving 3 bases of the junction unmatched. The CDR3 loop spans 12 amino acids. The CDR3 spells CASGRGDQPQHF. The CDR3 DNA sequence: TGTGCCAGCGGCAGGGGGGATCAGCCCCAGCATTTT.

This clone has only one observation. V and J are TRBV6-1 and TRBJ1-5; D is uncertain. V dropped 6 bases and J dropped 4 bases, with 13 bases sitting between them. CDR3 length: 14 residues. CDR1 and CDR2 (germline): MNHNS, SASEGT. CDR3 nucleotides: TGTGCCAGCAGGGAGTTGGAGAGGAATCAGCCCCAGCATTTT. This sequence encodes CASRELERNQPQHF.

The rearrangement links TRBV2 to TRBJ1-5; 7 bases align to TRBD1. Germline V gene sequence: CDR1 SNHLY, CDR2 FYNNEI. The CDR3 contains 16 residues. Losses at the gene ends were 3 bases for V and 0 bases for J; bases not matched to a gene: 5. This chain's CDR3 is CASSEDRFYSNQPQHF. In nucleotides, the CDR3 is TGTGCCAGCAGTGAGGACAGGTTTTATAGCAATCAGCCCCAGCATTTT. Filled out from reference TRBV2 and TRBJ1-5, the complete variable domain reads EPEVTQTPSHQVTQMGQEVILRCVPISNHLYFYWYRQILGQKVEFLVSFYNNEISEKSEIFDDQFSVERPDGSNFTLKIRSTKLEDSAMYFCASSEDRFYSNQPQHFGDGTRLSIL.

CDR3 nucleotide sequence: TGTGCCACCAGCAGAGCCAGGGGGAACACTGAAGCTTTCTTT. Amino acids: CATSRARGNTEAFF. This chain joins TRBV15 and TRBJ1-1; D might be TRBD1 (6 bases). Trimming stripped 1 base from V and 1 base from J, with 7 bases between. The CDR3 extends over 14 amino acids. Germline lookup yields CDR1 LNHNV and CDR2 YYDKDF (reference sequence).

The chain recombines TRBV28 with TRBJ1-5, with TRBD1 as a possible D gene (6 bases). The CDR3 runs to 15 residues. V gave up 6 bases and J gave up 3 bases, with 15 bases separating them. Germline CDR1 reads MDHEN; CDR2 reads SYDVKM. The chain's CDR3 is CASRYSGATNQPQHF. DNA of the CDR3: TGTGCCAGCAGGTACTCAGGGGCGACCAATCAGCCCCAGCATTTT. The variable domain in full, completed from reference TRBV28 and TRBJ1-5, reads DVKVTQSSRYLVKRTGEKVFLECVQDMDHENMFWYRQDPGLGLRLIYFSYDVKMKEKGDIPEGYSVSREKKERFSLILESASTNQTSMYLCASRYSGATNQPQHFGDGTRLSIL.

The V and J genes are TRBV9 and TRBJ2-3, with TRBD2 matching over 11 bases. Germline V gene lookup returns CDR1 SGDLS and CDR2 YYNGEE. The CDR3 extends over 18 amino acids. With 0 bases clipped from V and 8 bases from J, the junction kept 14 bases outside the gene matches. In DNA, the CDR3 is TGTGCCAGCAGCGTAGAGGGTCTAGCGGGGGGCCAGGGAGGTACGCAGTATTTT. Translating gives CASSVEGLAGGQGGTQYF.